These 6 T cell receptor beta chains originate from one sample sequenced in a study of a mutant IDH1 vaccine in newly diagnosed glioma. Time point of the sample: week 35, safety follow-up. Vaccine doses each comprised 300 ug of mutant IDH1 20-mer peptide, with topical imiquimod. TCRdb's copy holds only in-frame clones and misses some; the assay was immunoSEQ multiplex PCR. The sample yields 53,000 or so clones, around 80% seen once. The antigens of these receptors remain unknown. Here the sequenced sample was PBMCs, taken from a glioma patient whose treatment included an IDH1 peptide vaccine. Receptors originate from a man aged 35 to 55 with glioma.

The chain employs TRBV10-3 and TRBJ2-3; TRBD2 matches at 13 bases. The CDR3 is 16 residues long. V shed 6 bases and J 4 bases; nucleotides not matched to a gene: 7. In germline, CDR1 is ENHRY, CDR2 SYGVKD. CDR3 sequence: CAISAGTSGVSDTQYF. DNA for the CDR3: TGTGCCATCAGCGCTGGGACTAGCGGGGTATCAGATACGCAGTATTTT.

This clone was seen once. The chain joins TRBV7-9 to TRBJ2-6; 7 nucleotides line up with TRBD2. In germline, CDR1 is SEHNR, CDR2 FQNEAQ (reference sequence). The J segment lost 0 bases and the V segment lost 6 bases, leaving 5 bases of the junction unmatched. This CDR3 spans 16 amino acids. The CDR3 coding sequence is TGTGCCAGCAGTCGCGGCGGGGGCTCTGGGGCCAACGTCCTGACTTTC. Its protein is CASSRGGGSGANVLTF.

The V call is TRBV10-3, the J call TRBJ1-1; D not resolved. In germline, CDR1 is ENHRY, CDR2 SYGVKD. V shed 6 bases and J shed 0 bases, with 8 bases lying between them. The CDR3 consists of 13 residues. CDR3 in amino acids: CAIRAGMNTEAFF. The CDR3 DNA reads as TGTGCCATCAGGGCGGGCATGAACACTGAAGCTTTCTTT.

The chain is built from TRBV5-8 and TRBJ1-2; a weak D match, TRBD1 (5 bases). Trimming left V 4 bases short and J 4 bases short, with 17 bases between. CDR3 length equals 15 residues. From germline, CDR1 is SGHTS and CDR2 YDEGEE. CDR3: CASSPPGRRFYGYTF. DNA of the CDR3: TGTGCCAGCAGCCCACCGGGACGTCGCTTCTATGGCTACACCTTC.

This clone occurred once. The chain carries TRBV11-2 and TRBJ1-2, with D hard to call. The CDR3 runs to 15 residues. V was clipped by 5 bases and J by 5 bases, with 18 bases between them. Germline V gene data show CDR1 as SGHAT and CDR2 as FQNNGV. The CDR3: CASSLNDVGGYGYTF. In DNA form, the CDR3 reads TGTGCCAGCAGCCTGAATGATGTTGGAGGGTATGGCTACACCTTC.

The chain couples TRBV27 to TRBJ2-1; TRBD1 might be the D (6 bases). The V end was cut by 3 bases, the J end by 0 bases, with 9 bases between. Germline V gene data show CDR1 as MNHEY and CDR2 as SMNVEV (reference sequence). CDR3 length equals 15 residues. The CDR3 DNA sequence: TGTGCCAGCAGTTTGGGGACAAGCTCCTACAATGAGCAGTTCTTC. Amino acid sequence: CASSLGTSSYNEQFF.